The rows below give T cell receptor beta chains drawn from one sample of a study of control samples from healthy donors and cancer patients. TCRdb's table, derived via immunoSEQ multiplex PCR, lists solely in-frame clones and lacks some. The profile shows roughly 150,000 clones, around 90% of them singletons. Sequences were obtained from blood. These receptor sequences come from a man aged 18-30 years in good health. Both conserved end residues are part of each CDR3. The D gene is left open where the match is weak. Where a row states a size, it is once, few, many or the class of an expanded clone; other rows omit it.

TRBJ2-5 14 TRBV7-2 NA NA CASSLRTEQETQYF TGTGCCAGCAGCCTCCGGACAGAACAAGAGACCCAGTACTTC
TRBJ1-1 16 TRBV5-4 NA NA CASSFWPRDPHAEAFF TGTGCCAGCAGCTTTTGGCCGCGGGACCCCCACGCTGAAGCTTTCTTT
TRBJ2-3 14 TRBV7-2 NA NA CASSLQPVTDTQYF TGTGCCAGCAGCCTCCAGCCGGTCACAGATACGCAGTATTTT
TRBJ2-7 16 TRBV7-2 NA TRBD2 CASSSGGRDGSYEQYF TGTGCCAGCAGCTCGGGGGGACGGGACGGCTCCTACGAGCAGTACTTC
TRBJ2-5 13 TRBV4-3 NA NA CASSQDIGETQYF TGCGCCAGCAGCCAAGATATAGGGGAGACCCAGTACTTC
TRBJ2-7 15 TRBV27 NA NA CASSFIAQGSYEQYF TGTGCCAGCAGTTTTATCGCACAGGGCTCCTACGAGCAGTACTTC
TRBJ2-1 14 TRBV28 NA TRBD1 CASRDRDAYNEQFF TGTGCCAGCAGAGACAGGGATGCCTACAATGAGCAGTTCTTC
TRBJ2-4 16 TRBV3-1/TRBV3-2 NA NA CASSQGSWGSKNIQYF TGTGCCAGCAGCCAAGGTTCCTGGGGGTCCAAAAACATTCAGTACTTC
TRBJ2-1 15 TRBV14 once NA CASSQDALTYNEQFF TGTGCCAGCAGCCAAGATGCCTTGACCTACAATGAGCAGTTCTTC
TRBJ2-7 12 TRBV2 once TRBD1 CASSSTGDKQYF TGTGCCAGCAGCAGTACAGGGGATAAGCAGTACTTC
TRBJ1-1 15 TRBV6-5 NA TRBD1 CASSYSNRGTTEAFF TGTGCCAGCAGTTACTCGAACAGGGGGACGACTGAAGCTTTCTTT
TRBJ1-1 12 TRBV5-1 NA NA CASSMTGTEAFF TGCGCCAGCAGCATGACAGGCACTGAAGCTTTCTTT
TRBJ2-3 14 TRBV5-4 NA TRBD2 CASTSPGGWDTQYF TGTGCCAGCACCTCCCCGGGGGGATGGGATACGCAGTATTTT
TRBJ1-2 14 TRBV28 once TRBD1 CASSLTGFTYGYTF TGTGCCAGCAGTTTGACAGGGTTTACGTATGGCTACACCTTC
TRBJ2-1 17 TRBV30 NA TRBD2 CAWSVRGTSGRATEQFF TGTGCCTGGAGTGTTAGGGGGACTAGCGGGAGGGCGACGGAGCAGTTCTTC
TRBJ2-5 15 TRBV20-1 NA TRBD2 CSASRSGGGQETQYF TGCAGTGCTAGTCGAAGCGGGGGGGGACAAGAGACCCAGTACTTC
TRBJ2-3 16 TRBV2 NA TRBD2 CASSAERGGQTDTQYF TGTGCCAGCAGTGCTGAGCGGGGGGGCCAAACAGATACGCAGTATTTT
TRBJ2-2 16 TRBV7-3 NA NA CASSLLGPPYTGELFF TGTGCCAGCAGCTTACTCGGCCCCCCTTACACCGGGGAGCTGTTTTTT
TRBJ2-1 16 TRBV19 NA NA CASSIDRDFYYNEQFF TGTGCCAGTAGTATAGATAGGGACTTTTACTACAATGAGCAGTTCTTC
TRBJ2-2 13 TRBV7-9 NA NA CASRGADTGELFF TGTGCCAGCAGGGGGGCTGATACCGGGGAGCTGTTTTTT
TRBJ1-5 13 TRBV7-8 few NA CASSLGVGQPQHF TGTGCCAGCAGCTTGGGGGTGGGTCAGCCCCAGCATTTT
TRBJ2-1 15 TRBV29-1 NA TRBD1 CSVELLDRVYNEQFF TGCAGCGTTGAGCTCCTGGACAGGGTCTACAATGAGCAGTTCTTC
TRBJ2-3 12 TRBV11-2 NA NA CASSLVGDTQYF TGTGCCAGCAGCTTAGTGGGTGATACGCAGTATTTT
TRBJ2-3 15 TRBV3-1/TRBV3-2 NA NA CASSQEGGVGDTQYF TGTGCCAGCAGCCAAGAGGGGGGAGTGGGAGATACGCAGTATTTT